These T cell receptor beta chains were read from a single sample in a study of early T cells in non-severe SARS-CoV-2 infection. TCRdb recomputed calls from the 5' RACE reads with MiXCR, one row per CDR3 protein. The sample shows fewer than 40,000 distinct CDR3 sequences, about 6% of them seen only once. Material: whole blood. The receptor set was obtained from an adult who was a healthcare worker with PCR-confirmed SARS-CoV-2 infection or an uninfected control (not recorded which). CDR3s include the opening cysteine and the closing phenylalanine or tryptophan. Fields, in order: CDR3 DNA, CDR3 protein, clone size, V gene, J gene, D gene, CDR3 length. A D gene is named only where the DNA matches it firmly. Clone size is shown for a subset of rows, as once, few, many or a class of expanded clone.

cdr3_nt: TGCAGTGCTAGATTTAGGGGACCATACGAGCAGTACTTC; cdr3_aa: CSARFRGPYEQYF; clone_size: few; v_call: TRBV20-1; j_call: TRBJ2-7; d_call: NA; cdr3_length: 13
cdr3_nt: TGCAGCGTTTTAGGCGGGGGCACTGAAGCTTTCTTT; cdr3_aa: CSVLGGGTEAFF; clone_size: NA; v_call: TRBV29-1; j_call: TRBJ1-1; d_call: NA; cdr3_length: 12
cdr3_nt: TGTGCCAGCAGCCCCAATCCCGGGGGTAACTATGGCTACACCTTC; cdr3_aa: CASSPNPGGNYGYTF; clone_size: many; v_call: TRBV9; j_call: TRBJ1-2; d_call: NA; cdr3_length: 15
cdr3_nt: TGTGCCAGCAGTGAAGTAGGATCCGATACGCAGTATTTT; cdr3_aa: CASSEVGSDTQYF; clone_size: many; v_call: TRBV6-1; j_call: TRBJ2-3; d_call: NA; cdr3_length: 13
cdr3_nt: TGTGCCAGCTTCATAGGGGACCCAAGGGGATTT; cdr3_aa: CASFIGDPRGF; clone_size: many; v_call: TRBV18; j_call: TRBJ1-4; d_call: NA; cdr3_length: 11
cdr3_nt: TGTGCCAGCACCCACCAAGAGACCCAGTACTTC; cdr3_aa: CASTHQETQYF; clone_size: many; v_call: TRBV27; j_call: TRBJ2-5; d_call: NA; cdr3_length: 11
cdr3_nt: TGTGCCAGCAGCCCCCGACCCCAAGGGGAGCAGTTCTTC; cdr3_aa: CASSPRPQGEQFF; clone_size: NA; v_call: TRBV7-3; j_call: TRBJ2-1; d_call: NA; cdr3_length: 13
cdr3_nt: TGTGCCAGCAGGCCGCAGGCGATGCCCCTGCCCCAGCATTTT; cdr3_aa: CASRPQAMPLPQHF; clone_size: many; v_call: TRBV28; j_call: TRBJ1-5; d_call: NA; cdr3_length: 14
cdr3_nt: TGCAGTGCTAGAGGGTGGAGACAGGGGACGGCCGATAGCAATCAGCCCCAGCATTTT; cdr3_aa: CSARGWRQGTADSNQPQHF; clone_size: many; v_call: TRBV20-1; j_call: TRBJ1-5; d_call: TRBD1; cdr3_length: 19
cdr3_nt: TGCGCCAGCCGCAGGTCGGGGGACCGCCAAGAGACCCAGTACTTC; cdr3_aa: CASRRSGDRQETQYF; clone_size: many; v_call: TRBV4-1; j_call: TRBJ2-5; d_call: NA; cdr3_length: 15
cdr3_nt: TGTGCCAGCAGCCCGCCGGCAGGGGTTGGAAACACCATATATTTT; cdr3_aa: CASSPPAGVGNTIYF; clone_size: NA; v_call: TRBV14; j_call: TRBJ1-3; d_call: NA; cdr3_length: 15
cdr3_nt: TGTGCCAGCAGCGACGGGACTAGCCAGAGCTACGAGCAGTACTTC; cdr3_aa: CASSDGTSQSYEQYF; clone_size: many; v_call: TRBV25-1; j_call: TRBJ2-7; d_call: TRBD2; cdr3_length: 15
cdr3_nt: TGTGCCAGCAGCTTAATGGGGGGCGAAGCCTACAATGAGCAGTTCTTC; cdr3_aa: CASSLMGGEAYNEQFF; clone_size: many; v_call: TRBV11-3; j_call: TRBJ2-1; d_call: NA; cdr3_length: 16
cdr3_nt: TGTGCCAGTAAGGACGACTACGAGCAGTACTTC; cdr3_aa: CASKDDYEQYF; clone_size: many; v_call: TRBV28; j_call: TRBJ2-7; d_call: NA; cdr3_length: 11
cdr3_nt: TGTGCCTGGAGTTTACAGGGCAACGGCTACACCTTC; cdr3_aa: CAWSLQGNGYTF; clone_size: many; v_call: TRBV30; j_call: TRBJ1-2; d_call: NA; cdr3_length: 12
cdr3_nt: TGTGCCAGCAGAGTCACAGATACGCAGTATTTT; cdr3_aa: CASRVTDTQYF; clone_size: many; v_call: TRBV2; j_call: TRBJ2-3; d_call: NA; cdr3_length: 11
cdr3_nt: TGTGCCAGCAGTGAGGGACTAGCGGGGGGAAACACAGATACGCAGTATTTT; cdr3_aa: CASSEGLAGGNTDTQYF; clone_size: NA; v_call: TRBV6-1; j_call: TRBJ2-3; d_call: TRBD2; cdr3_length: 17
cdr3_nt: TGTGCCAGCAGTACACCCGGGGCCTCCGCCGGTCAGTACTTC; cdr3_aa: CASSTPGASAGQYF; clone_size: few; v_call: TRBV2; j_call: TRBJ2-4; d_call: NA; cdr3_length: 14
cdr3_nt: TGTGCCAGTAGTATGGATGGGAACACCGGGGAGCTGTTTTTT; cdr3_aa: CASSMDGNTGELFF; clone_size: many; v_call: TRBV19; j_call: TRBJ2-2; d_call: NA; cdr3_length: 14
cdr3_nt: TGTGCCAGCAGCCCTTCGGACAGAAACACTGAAGCTTTCTTT; cdr3_aa: CASSPSDRNTEAFF; clone_size: NA; v_call: TRBV3-2; j_call: TRBJ1-1; d_call: NA; cdr3_length: 14
cdr3_nt: TGCAGTGCTAGTAAGGCAGGGAGGAATGAGCAGTTCTTC; cdr3_aa: CSASKAGRNEQFF; clone_size: many; v_call: TRBV20-1; j_call: TRBJ2-1; d_call: NA; cdr3_length: 13
cdr3_nt: TGTGCCAGCAGCCAAGTTAAAAGCGGGTCCTTCTACGAGCAGTACTTC; cdr3_aa: CASSQVKSGSFYEQYF; clone_size: NA; v_call: TRBV14; j_call: TRBJ2-7; d_call: NA; cdr3_length: 16